Presented here are 30 T cell receptor beta chains from one specimen sequenced in a study of T cell repertoires in cytomegalovirus infection. TCRdb re-derived calls from the reads in MiXCR, one entry per CDR3 protein. The data show roughly 630,000 distinct CDR3 sequences, 24% seen once. Sample: CD8+ T cells from PBMCs. The receptors stem from a human donor in good health (CMV status not recorded). Some clones in this sample may be carry-over from other donors' samples.

The chain uses TRBV6-1 and TRBJ2-5; no definite D call. This CDR3 contains 13 residues. CDR1 is MNHNS and CDR2 is SASEGT in the germline V gene. V shed 3 bases and J shed 0 bases, with 5 bases lying between them. CDR3 region: CASSDADQETQYF. The DNA of the CDR3 is TGTGCCAGCAGTGACGCGGACCAAGAGACCCAGTACTTC.

In the case of this clonotype: A single base separates this from a much larger clone, so it may be a read error. The genes are TRBV7-8 and TRBJ2-1; D possibly uses TRBD1 or TRBD2 (7 bases each). CDR1 is SGHVS, CDR2 FQNEAQ, per germline. The CDR3 totals 15 residues. The CDR3 DNA sequence: TGTGCCAACAGCCAGGGGGGGGGGCCCTACAATGAGCAGTTCTTC. Its protein is CANSQGGGPYNEQFF.

Comment on this clonotype: Since a much larger clone is just one base distant, this may be a read error. J is TRBJ1-5 and V is TRBV12-3 or TRBV12-4, with D possibly matching TRBD1 (6 bases). CDR3 length: 15 residues. Here the CDR3 reads CASSPTGTSNQPRHF. Here the CDR3 DNA reads TGTGCCAGCAGCCCCACCGGGACAAGCAATCAGCCCCGGCATTTT.

The rearrangement joins TRBV30 to TRBJ2-7; 9 positions agree with TRBD1. This CDR3 is built from 15 residues. Germline CDR1 and CDR2: GTSNPN and SVGIG (reference sequence). The V and J ends lost 4 bases and 5 bases, in that order; junction bases with no gene match: 12. In nucleotides, the CDR3 is TGTGCCTGGATGGGGGACAGGGTTTTTATACACGAGCAGTACTTC. This gives the protein CAWMGDRVFIHEQYF.

The chain links TRBV29-1 to TRBJ2-6; no clear D. This CDR3 has 12 amino acids. V lost 1 base and J lost 8, with 6 bases in between. Germline loops: CDR1 SQVTM, CDR2 ANQGSEA. CDR3 protein: CSVEGRTNVLTF. The DNA of the CDR3 is TGCAGCGTTGAAGGCCGGACCAACGTCCTGACTTTC. The whole variable domain, filled in from reference TRBV29-1 and TRBJ2-6, reads SAVISQKPSRDICQRGTSLTIQCQVDSQVTMMFWYRQQPGQSLTLIATANQGSEATYESGFVIDKFPISRPNLTFSTLTVSNMSPEDSSIYLCSVEGRTNVLTFGAGSRLTVL.

The V and J genes are TRBV6-5 and TRBJ1-1; D is unclear. Trimming took off 5 bases at V and 1 base at J, with 8 bases between the two ends. CDR3 length equals 13 residues. The V gene's germline CDR1 is MNHEY and CDR2 SVGAGI. In DNA, the CDR3 is TGTGCCAGCAGTCCTAAGGAGAACACTGAAGCTTTCTTT. Translated, it gives CASSPKENTEAFF.

This clonotype appeared a single time. The J gene is TRBJ1-1, the V gene TRBV7-8; 9 bases map to TRBD1. The germline gives CDR1 SGHVS, CDR2 FQNEAQ. CDR3 length: 15 amino acids. J lost 3 bases, V lost 4 bases, and 6 bases had no gene match. The CDR3 protein is CASSSRTGVDTEAFF. CDR3 sequence (DNA): TGTGCCAGCAGCTCCCGGACAGGGGTTGACACTGAAGCTTTCTTT. Full variable domain (missing parts from reference TRBV7-8 and TRBJ1-1): GAGVSQSPRYKVAKRGQDVALRCDPISGHVSLFWYQQALGQGPEFLTYFQNEAQLDKSGLPSDRFFAERPEGSVSTLKIQRTQQEDSAVYLCASSSRTGVDTEAFFGQGTRLTVV.

The rearrangement joins TRBV4-1 to TRBJ2-7; 10 positions match TRBD2. Germline V gives CDR1 MGHRA, CDR2 YSYEKL. The CDR3 is 16 amino acids. J gave up 6 bases and V 4 bases, and 12 bases lay outside the gene matches. The CDR3 is CASSLYRSSGGFEQYF. In DNA, the CDR3 is TGCGCCAGCAGCCTCTACCGTTCTAGCGGGGGATTCGAGCAGTACTTC.

This clonotype was recorded many times. V usage is TRBV7-8 and J usage is TRBJ2-1; 8 bases line up with TRBD2. Germline V gene sequence: CDR1 SGHVS, CDR2 FQNEAQ. This CDR3 has 14 residues. J was trimmed by 5 bases and V by 4 bases; bases with no gene match: 4. The CDR3 protein is CASSYSSGHNEQFF. Here the CDR3 DNA reads TGTGCCAGCAGCTACTCTAGCGGGCACAATGAGCAGTTCTTC.

The chain employs TRBV12-3 or TRBV12-4 and TRBJ2-7; perhaps TRBD1 as D (6 bases). CDR3 length: 14 amino acids. Deletions cut 3 bases from V and 3 bases from J, with 12 bases between. The DNA for the CDR3 is TGTGCCAGCAGTTTGTTCCCACAGGGCTACGAGCAGTACGTC. Translated: CASSLFPQGYEQYV.

In this sample, this clonotype turned up many times. The V gene is TRBV12-3 or TRBV12-4, the J gene TRBJ2-1; D possibly corresponds to TRBD2 (5 bases). The CDR3 sequence is 13 residues long. Deletions cut 7 bases from V and 3 bases from J, with 10 bases between. Here the CDR3 reads CASKASSYNEQFF. CDR3 coding DNA: TGTGCCAGCAAGGCTAGCAGCTACAATGAGCAGTTCTTC.

This clonotype was picked up many times. This sequence joins TRBV7-2 and TRBJ1-1; D may be TRBD1 (5 bases). This CDR3 comprises 15 residues. V lost 5 bases to trimming and J lost 11 bases, with 24 bases between them. CDR1 is SGHTA and CDR2 is FQGNSA in the germline V gene. CDR3 nucleotide sequence: TGTGCCAGCAGCCCCACCCCCGAGGCCCCATGGGGCGCTTTCTTT. It codes for CASSPTPEAPWGAFF.

This clonotype turned up a few times. This chain connects TRBV7-8 to TRBJ2-5, with 7 positions matching TRBD2. The CDR3 is 14 residues long. CDR1 is SGHVS and CDR2 is FQNEAQ in the germline V gene. The V and J ends lost 2 bases and 4 bases, in that order; junction bases with no gene match: 4. The CDR3 sequence is CASSLRLAPETQYF. The CDR3 DNA follows: TGTGCCAGCAGCTTAAGACTAGCACCAGAGACCCAGTACTTC.

Comment on this clonotype: This may arise from a read error, as a much more abundant clone is one base away. This chain links TRBV7-2 with TRBJ2-7; 11 positions agree with TRBD2. The CDR3 spans 13 residues. Germline V gives CDR1 SGHTA, CDR2 FQGNSA. CDR3 nucleotides: TGTGCCAGCAGATTAGCGGGGGGGTCCGAGCAGTACTTC. It is translated as CASRLAGGSEQYF. The full variable domain, completed using reference TRBV7-2 and TRBJ2-7, is GAGVSQSPSNKVTEKGKDVELRCDPISGHTALYWYRQSLGQGLEFLIYFQGNSAPDKSGLPSDRFSAERTGGSVSTLTIQRTQQEDSAVYLCASRLAGGSEQYFGPGTRLTVT.

V and J are TRBV29-1 and TRBJ2-7, with D uncertain. Germline CDR1 and CDR2: SQVTM and ANQGSEA. The CDR3 spans 12 residues. CDR3 sequence (DNA): TGCAGCGTTGAAGACGGATCCTACGGGCAGTACGTC. It yields the protein CSVEDGSYGQYV.

V usage is TRBV9 and J usage is TRBJ1-2; D unresolved. This CDR3 comprises 12 residues. Deletions cut 3 bases from V and 3 bases from J, with 6 bases between. Per the germline V gene, CDR1 is SGDLS and CDR2 is YYNGEE. The CDR3 is CASSGEYYGYTF. DNA for the CDR3: TGTGCCAGCAGCGGAGAGTACTATGGCTACACCTTC.

The chain joins TRBV10-3 to TRBJ2-6, with D perhaps TRBD1 (7 bases). Trimming pared 10 bases from V and 0 bases from J, leaving 16 bases between. The germline V gene encodes CDR1 ENHRY and CDR2 SYGVKD. The CDR3 covers 16 residues. DNA for the CDR3: TGTGCCAGTGGGGGGACAGCCATCTCTGGGGCCAACGTCCTGACTTTC. Protein product: CASGGTAISGANVLTF.

This clonotype was observed at least ten times. The chain joins TRBV4-2 to TRBJ1-6; no reliable D call. This CDR3 has 13 residues. Per the germline V gene, CDR1 is LGHNA and CDR2 is YNFKEQ. Trimming pared 0 bases from V and 10 bases from J, leaving 7 bases between. The CDR3 region has the DNA TGTGCCAGCAGCCAAGAATCCTCCTCACCCCTCCACTTT. Translated: CASSQESSSPLHF.

This clonotype was recorded many times. The J gene is TRBJ1-2, the V gene TRBV28, with TRBD1 matching over 7 bases. In germline, CDR1 is MDHEN, CDR2 SYDVKM. The trim removed 7 bases at V and 0 bases at J, leaving 5 bases unmatched. This CDR3 is 14 amino acids long. The DNA for the CDR3 is TGTGCCAGCACCTCAGGGGGAGCTAACTATGGCTACACCTTC. This gives the protein CASTSGGANYGYTF.

Many counts were recorded for this clonotype. The V gene is TRBV19, the J gene TRBJ1-1, with D unclear. Between the trimmed V and J ends, which lost 5 bases and 1 base, there was a span of 11 bases. This CDR3 spans 14 amino acids. Germline V gene data show CDR1 as LNHDA and CDR2 as SQIVND (reference sequence). The CDR3 loop reads CASSPPESNTEAFF. CDR3 sequence (DNA): TGTGCCAGTAGTCCTCCCGAATCGAACACTGAAGCTTTCTTT. The full variable domain, rest sourced from reference TRBV19 and TRBJ1-1, is DGGITQSPKYLFRKEGQNVTLSCEQNLNHDAMYWYRQDPGQGLRLIYYSQIVNDFQKGDIAEGYSVSREKKESFPLTVTSAQKNPTAFYLCASSPPESNTEAFFGQGTRLTVV.

This clonotype has a count of ten or more. The chain has TRBV19 and TRBJ2-1; D perhaps matches TRBD2 (7 bases). CDR3 length: 14 amino acids. V was trimmed by 5 bases and J by 6 bases, leaving 14 bases between them. Germline values: CDR1 LNHDA, CDR2 SQIVND (reference sequence). This chain's CDR3 is CASSYGGALNEQFF. DNA of the CDR3: TGTGCCAGTAGTTATGGGGGGGCTCTCAATGAGCAGTTCTTC.

This clonotype was recorded many times. This sequence joins TRBV6-1 and TRBJ1-1, with a weak D call TRBD1 (5 bases). This CDR3 has 12 amino acids. V lost 7 bases and J lost 2, with 8 bases in between. Germline assignment: CDR1 MNHNS and CDR2 SASEGT. The CDR3 DNA sequence: TGTGCCAGCAAAGACAGTAACACTGAAGCTTTCTTT. Amino acid sequence: CASKDSNTEAFF.

There are many counts of this clonotype. The gene calls are TRBV12-5 and TRBJ2-3; D unresolved. Germline CDR1 and CDR2: LGHNT and FRNRAP. The CDR3 spans 15 residues. Deletions cut 3 bases from V and 0 bases from J, with 10 bases between. CDR3 protein: CASGFSQTSTDTQYF. CDR3 DNA sequence: TGTGCTAGTGGTTTCTCACAGACTAGCACAGATACGCAGTATTTT.

V is TRBV7-9 and J is TRBJ2-1; D remains unclear. The V end lost 2 bases, the J end lost 7 bases, and 18 bases lay between the germline ends. Germline CDR1 reads SEHNR; CDR2 reads FQNEAQ (reference sequence). This CDR3 has 16 residues. The CDR3 DNA sequence: TGTGCCAGCAGCTTATTAGATCAAGAACTTCCTAATGAGCAGTTCTTC. Translation gives CASSLLDQELPNEQFF.

The chain is built from TRBV4-1 and TRBJ1-2, with no clear D. The V gene's germline CDR1 is MGHRA and CDR2 YSYEKL. V lost 1 base to trimming and J lost 6 bases, with 15 bases between them. This CDR3 region has 15 residues. CDR3 sequence: CASSQVGGLPDGYTF. In DNA, the CDR3 is TGCGCCAGCAGCCAAGTTGGAGGGCTCCCCGATGGCTACACCTTC.

The V and J genes are TRBV7-9 and TRBJ2-7; TRBD1 aligns across 8 bases. The CDR3 length is 15 residues. Germline assignment: CDR1 SEHNR and CDR2 FQNEAQ (reference sequence). Trimming removed 5 bases from V and 0 bases from J; junction bases left unmatched: 6. This CDR3 reads CASSLQDRDSYEQYF. CDR3 nucleotides: TGTGCCAGCAGCCTGCAGGACAGGGACTCCTACGAGCAGTACTTC.

This clonotype was seen many times. The V gene is TRBV7-9, the J gene TRBJ2-7; possibly TRBD2 for D (6 bases). Germline lookup yields CDR1 SEHNR and CDR2 FQNEAQ (reference sequence). V was clipped by 7 bases and J by 5 bases, with 15 bases between them. CDR3 length: 13 amino acids. CDR3 coding DNA: TGTGCCAGCATCGCGGGGCAGGAGGACGAGCAGTACTTC. Protein product: CASIAGQEDEQYF.

This clonotype was seen once. A much larger clone differs by one base, so this may be a read error. The chain uses TRBV14 and TRBJ2-7; D not resolved. The CDR3 sequence is 12 residues long. Germline V gene sequence: CDR1 SGHDN, CDR2 FVKESK. Trimming pared 8 bases from V and 3 bases from J, leaving 11 bases between. The CDR3 here is CASSYSFYEQYF. CDR3 bases: TGTGCCAGCTCCTACTCCTTCTACGAGCAGTACTTC.

This clonotype was seen only a few times. Written as DNA, the CDR3 is TGTGCCAGCAGTTACAGGCAGGCTGGAAACACCATATATTTT. This translates into CASSYRQAGNTIYF. J is TRBJ1-3 and V is TRBV6-2 or TRBV6-3; D unclear. Trimming removed 2 bases at V and 2 bases at J, with 7 bases between. CDR1 and CDR2 (germline): MNHEY, SVGEGT. The CDR3 extends over 14 amino acids.

The V and J genes are TRBV29-1 and TRBJ2-3; 10 positions match TRBD2. CDR3 length equals 15 residues. Per the germline V gene, CDR1 is SQVTM and CDR2 is ANQGSEA. Germline trimming cut 3 bases from V and 3 bases from J; bases unmatched to any gene: 6. CDR3: CSVEERGGRTDTQYF. The DNA for the CDR3 is TGCAGCGTTGAGGAGCGGGGGGGCCGAACAGATACGCAGTATTTT.